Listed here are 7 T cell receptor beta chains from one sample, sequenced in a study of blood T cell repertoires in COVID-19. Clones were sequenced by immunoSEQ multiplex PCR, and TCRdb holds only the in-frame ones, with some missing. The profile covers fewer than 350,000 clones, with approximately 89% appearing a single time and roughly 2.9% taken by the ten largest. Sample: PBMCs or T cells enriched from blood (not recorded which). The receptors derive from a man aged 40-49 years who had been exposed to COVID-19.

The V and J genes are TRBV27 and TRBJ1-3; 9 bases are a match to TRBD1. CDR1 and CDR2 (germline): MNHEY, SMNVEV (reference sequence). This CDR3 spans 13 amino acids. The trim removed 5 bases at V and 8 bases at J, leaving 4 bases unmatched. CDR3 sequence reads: CASSKGQGDTIYF. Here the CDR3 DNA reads TGTGCCAGCAGTAAGGGACAGGGAGACACCATATATTTT.

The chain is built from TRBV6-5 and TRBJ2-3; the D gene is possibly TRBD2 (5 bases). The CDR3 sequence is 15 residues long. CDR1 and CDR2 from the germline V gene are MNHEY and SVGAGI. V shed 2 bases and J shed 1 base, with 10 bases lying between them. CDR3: CASSYAGGGTDTQYF. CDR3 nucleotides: TGTGCCAGCAGTTACGCGGGCGGAGGCACAGATACGCAGTATTTT.

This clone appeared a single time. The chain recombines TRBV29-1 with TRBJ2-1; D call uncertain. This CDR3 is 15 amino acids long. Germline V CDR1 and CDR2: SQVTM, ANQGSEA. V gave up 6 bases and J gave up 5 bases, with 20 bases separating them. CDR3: CSVLRERSFNNEQFF. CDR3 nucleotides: TGCAGCGTGCTTCGTGAGCGCTCTTTTAACAATGAGCAGTTCTTC.

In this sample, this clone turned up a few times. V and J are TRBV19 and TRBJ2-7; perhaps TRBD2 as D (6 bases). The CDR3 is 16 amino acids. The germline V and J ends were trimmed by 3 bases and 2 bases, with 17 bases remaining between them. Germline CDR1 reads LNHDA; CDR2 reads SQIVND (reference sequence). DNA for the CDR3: TGTGCCAGTAGTATCTTCTTGGGGGGATCAACCTACGAGCAGTACTTC. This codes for CASSIFLGGSTYEQYF.

The DNA for the CDR3 is TGTGCCAGCAGCAGAGACCAAAGAGGTGGCACTGAAGCTTTCTTT. Its translation is CASSRDQRGGTEAFF. This chain connects TRBV6-5 to TRBJ1-1; D is unclear. V lost 6 bases to trimming and J lost 4 bases, with 18 bases between them. The CDR3 is 15 amino acids. Germline CDR1 and CDR2: MNHEY and SVGAGI.

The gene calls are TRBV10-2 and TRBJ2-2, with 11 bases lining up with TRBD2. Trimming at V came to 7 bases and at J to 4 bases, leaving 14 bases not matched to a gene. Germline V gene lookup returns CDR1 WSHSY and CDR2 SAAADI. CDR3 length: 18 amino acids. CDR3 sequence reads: CASTDIAGGPGGTGELFF. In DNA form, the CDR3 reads TGCGCCAGCACTGACATAGCGGGAGGGCCCGGTGGCACCGGGGAGCTGTTTTTT.

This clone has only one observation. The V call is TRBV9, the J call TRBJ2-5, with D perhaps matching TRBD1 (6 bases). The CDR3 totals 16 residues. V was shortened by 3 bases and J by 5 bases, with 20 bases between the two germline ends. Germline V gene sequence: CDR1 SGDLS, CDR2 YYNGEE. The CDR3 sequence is CASSGGASAGAETQYF. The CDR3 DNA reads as TGTGCCAGCAGCGGAGGGGCGTCAGCAGGGGCCGAGACCCAGTACTTC. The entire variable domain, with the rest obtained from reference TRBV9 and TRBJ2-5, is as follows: DSGVTQTPKHLITATGQRVTLRCSPRSGDLSVYWYQQSLDQGLQFLIQYYNGEERAKGNILERFSAQQFPDLHSELNLSSLELGDSALYFCASSGGASAGAETQYFGPGTRLLVL.